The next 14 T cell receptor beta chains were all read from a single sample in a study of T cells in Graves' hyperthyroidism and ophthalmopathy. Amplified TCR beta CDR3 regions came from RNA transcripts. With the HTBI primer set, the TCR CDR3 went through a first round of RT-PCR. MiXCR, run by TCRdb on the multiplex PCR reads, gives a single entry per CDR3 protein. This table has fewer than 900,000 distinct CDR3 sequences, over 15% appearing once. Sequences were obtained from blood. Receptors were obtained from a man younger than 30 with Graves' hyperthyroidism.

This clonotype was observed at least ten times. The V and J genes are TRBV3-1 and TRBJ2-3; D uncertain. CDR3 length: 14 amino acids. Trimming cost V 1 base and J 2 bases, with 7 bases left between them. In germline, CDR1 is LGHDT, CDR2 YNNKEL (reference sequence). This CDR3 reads CASSQGLSTDTQYF. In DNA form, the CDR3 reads TGTGCCAGCAGCCAAGGACTCTCCACAGATACGCAGTATTTT.

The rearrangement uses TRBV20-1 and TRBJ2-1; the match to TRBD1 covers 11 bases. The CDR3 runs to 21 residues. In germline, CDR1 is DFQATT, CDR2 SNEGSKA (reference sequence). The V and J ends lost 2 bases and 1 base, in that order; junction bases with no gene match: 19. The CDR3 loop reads CSARTPAGTGGIAGSYNEQFF. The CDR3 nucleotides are TGCAGTGCTAGAACGCCGGCCGGGACAGGGGGAATAGCGGGGTCCTACAATGAGCAGTTCTTC.

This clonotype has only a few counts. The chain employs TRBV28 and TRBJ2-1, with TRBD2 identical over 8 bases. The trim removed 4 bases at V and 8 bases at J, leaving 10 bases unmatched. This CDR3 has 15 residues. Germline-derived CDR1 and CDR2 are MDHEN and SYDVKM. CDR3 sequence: CASSSASGWNHEQFF. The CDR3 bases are TGTGCCAGCAGTTCGGCTAGCGGGTGGAACCATGAGCAGTTCTTC. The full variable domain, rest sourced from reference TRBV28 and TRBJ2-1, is DVKVTQSSRYLVKRTGEKVFLECVQDMDHENMFWYRQDPGLGLRLIYFSYDVKMKEKGDIPEGYSVSREKKERFSLILESASTNQTSMYLCASSSASGWNHEQFFGPGTRLTVL.

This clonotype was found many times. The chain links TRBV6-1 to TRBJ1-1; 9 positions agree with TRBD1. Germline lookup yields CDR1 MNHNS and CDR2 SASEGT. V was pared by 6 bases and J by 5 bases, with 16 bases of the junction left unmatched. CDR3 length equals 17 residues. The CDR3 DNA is TGTGCCAGCAGACCCTCCGGGACAGGGTATGGGAGGACTGAAGCTTTCTTT. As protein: CASRPSGTGYGRTEAFF.

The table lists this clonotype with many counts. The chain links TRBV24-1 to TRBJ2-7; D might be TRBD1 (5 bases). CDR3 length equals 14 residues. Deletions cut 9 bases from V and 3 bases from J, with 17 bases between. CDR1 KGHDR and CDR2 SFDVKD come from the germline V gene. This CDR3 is CATGDAQGVYEQYF. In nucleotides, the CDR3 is TGTGCCACCGGCGACGCCCAGGGCGTCTACGAGCAGTACTTC.

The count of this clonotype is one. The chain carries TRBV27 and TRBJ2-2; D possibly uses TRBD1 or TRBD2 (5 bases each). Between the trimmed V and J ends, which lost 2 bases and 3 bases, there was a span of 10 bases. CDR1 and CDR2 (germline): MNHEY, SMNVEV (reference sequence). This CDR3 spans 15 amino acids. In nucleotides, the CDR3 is TGTGCCAGCAGTTTAGAGGGGACGGACACCGGGGAGCTGTTTTTT. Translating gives CASSLEGTDTGELFF.

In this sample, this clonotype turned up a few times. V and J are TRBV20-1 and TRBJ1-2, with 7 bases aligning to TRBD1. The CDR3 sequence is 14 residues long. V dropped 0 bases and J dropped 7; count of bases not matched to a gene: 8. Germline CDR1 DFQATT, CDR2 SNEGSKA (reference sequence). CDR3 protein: CSARDREGGPGYTF. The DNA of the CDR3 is TGCAGTGCTAGAGATCGAGAAGGGGGCCCTGGCTACACCTTC.

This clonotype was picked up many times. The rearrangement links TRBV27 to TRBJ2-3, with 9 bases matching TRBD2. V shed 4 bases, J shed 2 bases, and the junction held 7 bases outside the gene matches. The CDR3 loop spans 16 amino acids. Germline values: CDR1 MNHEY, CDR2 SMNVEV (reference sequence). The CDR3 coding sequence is TGTGCCAGCAGTTGGTTAGCGGGAGTCCACACAGATACGCAGTATTTT. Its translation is CASSWLAGVHTDTQYF.

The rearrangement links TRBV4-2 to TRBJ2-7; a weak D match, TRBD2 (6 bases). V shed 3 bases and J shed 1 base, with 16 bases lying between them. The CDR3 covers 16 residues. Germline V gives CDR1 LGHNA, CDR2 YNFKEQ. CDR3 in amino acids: CASSQQTSSLSYEQYF. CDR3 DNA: TGTGCCAGCAGCCAGCAGACTAGTTCCTTATCCTACGAGCAGTACTTC.

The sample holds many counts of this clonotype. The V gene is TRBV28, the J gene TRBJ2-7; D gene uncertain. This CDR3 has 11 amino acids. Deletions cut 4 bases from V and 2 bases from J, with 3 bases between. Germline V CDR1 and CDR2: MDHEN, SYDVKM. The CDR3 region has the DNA TGTGCCAGCAGTTCCACCTACGAGCAGTACTTC. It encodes CASSSTYEQYF.

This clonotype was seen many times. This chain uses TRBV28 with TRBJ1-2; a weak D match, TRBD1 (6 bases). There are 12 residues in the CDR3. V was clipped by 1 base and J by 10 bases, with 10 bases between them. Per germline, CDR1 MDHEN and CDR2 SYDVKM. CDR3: CASSLSQGNYTF. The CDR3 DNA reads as TGTGCCAGCAGTTTATCACAGGGTAACTACACCTTC.

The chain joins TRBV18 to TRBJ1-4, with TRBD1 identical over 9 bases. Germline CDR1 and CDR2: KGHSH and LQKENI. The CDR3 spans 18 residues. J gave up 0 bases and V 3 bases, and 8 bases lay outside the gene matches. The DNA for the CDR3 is TGTGCCAGCTCACCCCGGACAGGGGCAGGTTCAACTAATGAAAAACTGTTTTTT. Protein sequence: CASSPRTGAGSTNEKLFF.

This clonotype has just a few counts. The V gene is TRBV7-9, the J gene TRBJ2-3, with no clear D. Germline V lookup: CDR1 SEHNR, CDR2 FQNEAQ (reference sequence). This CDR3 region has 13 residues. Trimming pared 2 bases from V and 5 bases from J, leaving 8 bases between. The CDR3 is CASSLSPEDTQYF. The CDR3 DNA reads TGTGCCAGCAGCTTAAGTCCAGAAGATACGCAGTATTTT. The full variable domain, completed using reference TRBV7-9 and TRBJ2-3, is DTGVSQNPRHKITKRGQNVTFRCDPISEHNRLYWYRQTLGQGPEFLTYFQNEAQLEKSRLLSDRFSAERPKGSFSTLEIQRTEQGDSAMYLCASSLSPEDTQYFGPGTRLTVL.

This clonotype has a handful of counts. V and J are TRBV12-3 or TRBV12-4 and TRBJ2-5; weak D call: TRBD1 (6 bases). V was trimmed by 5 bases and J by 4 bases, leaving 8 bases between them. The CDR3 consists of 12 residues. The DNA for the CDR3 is TGTGCCAGCAGTAACAGGGTAGAGACCCAGTACTTC. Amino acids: CASSNRVETQYF.